This T cell receptor beta chain stems from a study of blood T cell repertoires in COVID-19. Study at large: COVID-19 samples, acute and convalescent, were from the United States, Italy and Spain. T cells, B-cell-depleted T cells, or PBMCs supplied cDNA or gDNA.

V lost 7 bases to trimming and J lost 4 bases, with 13 bases between them. Germline V gene data show CDR1 as SNHLY and CDR2 as FYNNEI. The CDR3 has 14 residues. In the source study's methods: Amplifying reference gene primers gave estimates of nucleated cell counts. Using immunoSEQ multiplex PCR, the repertoire was profiled, and TCRdb retains in-frame clones only, with some absent. V and J calls and clone size are those listed in that table; D and trimming were worked out from the DNA. The sample lists about 250,000 clones; roughly 85% were seen once. The sequenced sample consisted of peripheral blood. This rearrangement joins TRBV2 to TRBJ2-2, with D perhaps matching TRBD2 (5 bases). This TCR was recovered from a man younger than 35 with active or convalescent COVID-19. The CDR3 loop reads CASNGPGSTGELFF. The DNA of the CDR3 is TGTGCCAGCAACGGACCGGGAAGCACCGGGGAGCTGTTTTTT.